This T cell receptor (beta chain) was identified in a study of shared T cell receptors in the human thymus. Clones were sequenced by immunoSEQ multiplex PCR, and TCRdb holds only the in-frame ones, with some missing. The sample carries hundreds of thousands of clones, over 75% recorded once. The trim removed 6 bases at V and 5 bases at J, leaving 10 bases unmatched. The length of the CDR3 is 16 residues. Germline V gives CDR1 LGHNA, CDR2 YNFKEQ. The data were also submitted as part of a second study, on human thymus T cells. From that report: Corrective surgery for congenital heart defects was being performed on the healthy Finnish infants who were the donors. The source of the thymus tissue was resections taken during corrective heart surgery. An apparent bias in V and J gene usage was seen in thymic and blood repertoires.

The chain links TRBV4-2 to TRBJ2-1, with 10 bases that match TRBD2. The sample taken for sequencing was thymocytes. The source is a boy less than two years old with a congenital heart defect. The CDR3 reads CASSPYSGRTNNEQFF. The CDR3 bases are TGTGCCAGCAGTCCCTATAGCGGGAGGACGAACAATGAGCAGTTCTTC.